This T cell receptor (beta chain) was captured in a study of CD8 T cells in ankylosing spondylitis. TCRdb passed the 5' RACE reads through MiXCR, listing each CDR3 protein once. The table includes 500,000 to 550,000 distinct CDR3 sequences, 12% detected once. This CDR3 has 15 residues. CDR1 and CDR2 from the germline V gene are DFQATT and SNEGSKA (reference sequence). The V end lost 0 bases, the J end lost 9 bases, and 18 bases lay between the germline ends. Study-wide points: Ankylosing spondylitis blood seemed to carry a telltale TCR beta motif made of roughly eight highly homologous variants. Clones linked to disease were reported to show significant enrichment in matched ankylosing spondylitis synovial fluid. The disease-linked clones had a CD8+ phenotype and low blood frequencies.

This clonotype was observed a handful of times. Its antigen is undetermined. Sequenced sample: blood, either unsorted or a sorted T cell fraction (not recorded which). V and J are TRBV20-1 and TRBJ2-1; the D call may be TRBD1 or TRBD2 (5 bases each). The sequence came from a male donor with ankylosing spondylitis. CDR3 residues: CSAREPLDRGGEQFF. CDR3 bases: TGCAGTGCTAGAGAGCCACTAGATCGGGGCGGTGAGCAGTTCTTC.